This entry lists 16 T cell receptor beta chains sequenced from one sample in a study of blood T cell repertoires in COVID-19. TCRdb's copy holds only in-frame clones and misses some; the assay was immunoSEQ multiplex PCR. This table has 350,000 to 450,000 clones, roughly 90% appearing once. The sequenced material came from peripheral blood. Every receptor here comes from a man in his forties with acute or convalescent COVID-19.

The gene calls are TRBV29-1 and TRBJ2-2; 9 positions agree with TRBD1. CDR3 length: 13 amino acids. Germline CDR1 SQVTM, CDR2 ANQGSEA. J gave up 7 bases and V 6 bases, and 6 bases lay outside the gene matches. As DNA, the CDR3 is TGCAGCGTGGGACAGGGTTATAGCGGGGAGCTGTTTTTT. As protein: CSVGQGYSGELFF.

The chain's CDR3 is CASSLAGGHNEQFF. The CDR3 DNA sequence: TGTGCCAGCAGCCTGGCGGGGGGCCACAATGAGCAGTTCTTC. The V gene is TRBV4-2, the J gene TRBJ2-1; 8 nucleotides align to TRBD2. CDR1 and CDR2 from the germline V gene are LGHNA and YNFKEQ. Trimming took 4 bases from V and 5 from J; bases not matched to a gene: 4. The CDR3 contains 14 residues.

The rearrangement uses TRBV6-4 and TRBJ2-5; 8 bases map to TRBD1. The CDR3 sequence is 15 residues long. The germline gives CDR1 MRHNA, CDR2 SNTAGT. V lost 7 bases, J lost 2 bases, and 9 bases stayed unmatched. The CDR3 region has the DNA TGTGCCAGCACTTTTTCGGACAGGGATCAAGAGACCCAGTACTTC. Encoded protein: CASTFSDRDQETQYF.

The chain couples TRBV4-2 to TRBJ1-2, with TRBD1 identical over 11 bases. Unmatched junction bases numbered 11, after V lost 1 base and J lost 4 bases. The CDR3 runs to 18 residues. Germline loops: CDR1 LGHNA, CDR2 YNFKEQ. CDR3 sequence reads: CASSQGRTGGAFGYGYTF. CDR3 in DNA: TGTGCCAGCAGCCAAGGTCGGACAGGGGGCGCCTTCGGCTATGGCTACACCTTC.

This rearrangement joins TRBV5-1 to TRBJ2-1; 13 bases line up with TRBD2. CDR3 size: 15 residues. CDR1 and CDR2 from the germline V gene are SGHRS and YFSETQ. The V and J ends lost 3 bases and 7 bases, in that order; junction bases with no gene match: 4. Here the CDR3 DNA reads TGCGCCAGCAGCTCACTAGCGGGAGGGCCGAATGAGCAGTTCTTC. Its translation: CASSSLAGGPNEQFF.

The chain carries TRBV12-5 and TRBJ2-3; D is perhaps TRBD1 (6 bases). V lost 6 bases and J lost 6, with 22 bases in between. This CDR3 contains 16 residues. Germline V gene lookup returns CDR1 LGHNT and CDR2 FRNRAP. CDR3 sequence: CASGVSDVGAGDTQYF. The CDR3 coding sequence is TGTGCTAGTGGAGTTTCTGATGTGGGGGCCGGGGATACGCAGTATTTT.

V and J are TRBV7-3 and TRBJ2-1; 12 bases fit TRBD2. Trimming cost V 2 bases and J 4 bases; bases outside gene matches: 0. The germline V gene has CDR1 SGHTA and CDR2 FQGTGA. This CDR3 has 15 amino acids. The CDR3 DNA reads TGTGCCAGCAGCTTACTAGCGGGGGGGTACAATGAGCAGTTCTTC. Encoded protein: CASSLLAGGYNEQFF.

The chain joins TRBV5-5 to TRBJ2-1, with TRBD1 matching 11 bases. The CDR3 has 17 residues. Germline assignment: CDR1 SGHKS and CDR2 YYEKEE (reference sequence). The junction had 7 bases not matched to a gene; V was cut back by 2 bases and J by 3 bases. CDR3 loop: CASSLEGQGAIYNEQFF. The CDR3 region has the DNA TGTGCCAGCAGCTTAGAAGGACAGGGGGCTATCTACAATGAGCAGTTCTTC.

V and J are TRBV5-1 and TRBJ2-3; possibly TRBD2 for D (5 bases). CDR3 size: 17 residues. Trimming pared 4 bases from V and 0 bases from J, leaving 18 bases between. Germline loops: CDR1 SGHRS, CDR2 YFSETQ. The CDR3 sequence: CASSPPVGGRSTDTQYF. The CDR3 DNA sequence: TGCGCCAGCAGCCCGCCTGTGGGCGGGCGAAGCACAGATACGCAGTATTTT.

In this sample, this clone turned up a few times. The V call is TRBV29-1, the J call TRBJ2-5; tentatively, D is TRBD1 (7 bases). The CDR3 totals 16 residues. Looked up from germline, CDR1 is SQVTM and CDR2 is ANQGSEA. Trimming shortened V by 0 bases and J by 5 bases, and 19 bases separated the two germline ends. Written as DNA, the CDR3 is TGCAGCGTTGAAGATCACCGCCAGGGGGGAGCGGAGACCCAGTACTTC. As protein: CSVEDHRQGGAETQYF. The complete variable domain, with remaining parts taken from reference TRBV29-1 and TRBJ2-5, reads SAVISQKPSRDICQRGTSLTIQCQVDSQVTMMFWYRQQPGQSLTLIATANQGSEATYESGFVIDKFPISRPNLTFSTLTVSNMSPEDSSIYLCSVEDHRQGGAETQYFGPGTRLLVL.

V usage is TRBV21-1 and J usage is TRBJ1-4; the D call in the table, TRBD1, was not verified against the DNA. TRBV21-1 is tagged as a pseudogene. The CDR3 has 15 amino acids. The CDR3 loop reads CASSIRGRTNEKLFF. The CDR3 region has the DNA TGTGCCAGCAGCATCAGGGGGCGCACTAATGAAAAACTGTTTTTT.

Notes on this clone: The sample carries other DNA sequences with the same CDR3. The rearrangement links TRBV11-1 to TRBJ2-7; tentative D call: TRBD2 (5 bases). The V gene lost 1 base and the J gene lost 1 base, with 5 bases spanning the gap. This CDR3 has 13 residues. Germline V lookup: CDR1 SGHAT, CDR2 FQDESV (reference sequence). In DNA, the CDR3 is TGTGCCAGCAGCTTAGGCGGGTCCTACGAGCAGTACTTC. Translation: CASSLGGSYEQYF.

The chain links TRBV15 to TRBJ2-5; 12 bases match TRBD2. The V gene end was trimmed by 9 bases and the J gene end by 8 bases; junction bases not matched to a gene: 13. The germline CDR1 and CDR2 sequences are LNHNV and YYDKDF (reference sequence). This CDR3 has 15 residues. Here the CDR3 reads CATSVTSGGSGTQYF. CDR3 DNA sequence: TGTGCCACGTCCGTGACTAGCGGGGGAAGTGGTACCCAGTACTTC.

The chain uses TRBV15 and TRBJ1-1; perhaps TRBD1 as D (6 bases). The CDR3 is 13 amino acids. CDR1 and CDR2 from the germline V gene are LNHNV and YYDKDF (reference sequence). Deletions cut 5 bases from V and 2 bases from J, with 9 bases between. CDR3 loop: CATSADRNTEAFF. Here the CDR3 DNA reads TGTGCCACCAGCGCGGACAGAAACACTGAAGCTTTCTTT. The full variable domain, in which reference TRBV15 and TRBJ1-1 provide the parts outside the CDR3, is DAMVIQNPRYQVTQFGKPVTLSCSQTLNHNVMYWYQQKSSQAPKLLFHYYDKDFNNEADTPDNFQSRRPNTSFCFLDIRSPGLGDTAMYLCATSADRNTEAFFGQGTRLTVV.

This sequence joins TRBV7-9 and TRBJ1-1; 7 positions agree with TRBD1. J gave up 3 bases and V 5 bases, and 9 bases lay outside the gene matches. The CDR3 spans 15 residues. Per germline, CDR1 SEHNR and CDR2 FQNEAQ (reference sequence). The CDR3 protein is CASSQQRQGDTEAFF. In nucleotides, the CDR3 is TGTGCCAGCAGCCAGCAGAGACAGGGAGACACTGAAGCTTTCTTT. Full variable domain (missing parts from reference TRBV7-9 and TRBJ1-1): DTGVSQNPRHKITKRGQNVTFRCDPISEHNRLYWYRQTLGQGPEFLTYFQNEAQLEKSRLLSDRFSAERPKGSFSTLEIQRTEQGDSAMYLCASSQQRQGDTEAFFGQGTRLTVV.

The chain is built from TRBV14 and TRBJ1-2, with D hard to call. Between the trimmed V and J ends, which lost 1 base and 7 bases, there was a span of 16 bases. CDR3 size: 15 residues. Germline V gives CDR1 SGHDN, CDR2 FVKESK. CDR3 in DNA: TGTGCCAGCAGCCAAGCCCCGGGATTGCTACGTGGCTACACCTTC. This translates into CASSQAPGLLRGYTF.